Below, 25 T cell receptor beta chains from the same sample are listed, as sequenced in a study of post-analysis software for immune sequencing data. Whole-study findings and limits: Patients used about 5 TRBV segments, including TRBV5-6, TRBV5-1 and TRBV20-1, more often than controls.

The TCR beta cDNA libraries contained unique molecular identifiers. TCRdb reanalysed the PCR reads using MiXCR and keeps one entry per CDR3 protein. The profile shows 400,000 to 500,000 distinct CDR3 sequences, 30% to 40% of them singletons. No antigen has been assigned to these receptors. The sequenced sample was blood. The receptors shown here come from a girl aged 2 to 9 with multiple sclerosis.

As regards this clonotype: One end of the junction fails to match germline, which may point to a read error. The chain carries TRBV7-9 and TRBJ2-1, with TRBD2 matching 8 bases. This CDR3 comprises 15 residues. The germline gives CDR1 SEHNR, CDR2 FQNEAQ (reference sequence). CDR3 region: CACSTGTSSYNEQFF. Written as DNA, the CDR3 is TGTGCCTGCAGCACAGGGACTAGCTCCTACAATGAGCAGTTCTTC.

The V gene is TRBV6-6, the J gene TRBJ2-1; 8 nucleotides agree with TRBD2. V lost 0 bases to trimming and J lost 9 bases; unmatched junction nucleotides: 13. The CDR3 contains 17 residues. Looked up from germline, CDR1 is MNHNY and CDR2 is SVGAGI (reference sequence). The CDR3 region is CASSYSPGSFGRGEQFF. CDR3 DNA sequence: TGTGCCAGCAGTTACTCGCCAGGGAGCTTCGGGAGGGGTGAGCAGTTCTTC.

The rearrangement uses TRBV7-2 and TRBJ1-5; 11 bases match TRBD1. This CDR3 spans 15 amino acids. Germline V gene lookup returns CDR1 SGHTA and CDR2 FQGNSA. V dropped 1 base and J dropped 6; count of bases not matched to a gene: 2. The CDR3 DNA follows: TGTGCCAGCAGCTTAGAGGGACAGGGGGTTCAGCCCCAGCATTTT. This encodes CASSLEGQGVQPQHF.

The rearrangement links TRBV28 to TRBJ2-3; possible D gene TRBD1, 5 bases. Germline V lookup: CDR1 MDHEN, CDR2 SYDVKM. With 1 base removed from V and 4 bases from J, the gap between germline ends came to 9 bases. This CDR3 has 14 amino acids. CDR3 sequence reads: CASSLSQGADTQYF. DNA of the CDR3: TGTGCCAGCAGTTTATCCCAGGGCGCAGATACGCAGTATTTT.

This chain links TRBV2 with TRBJ2-1, with D unclear. CDR3 length: 15 residues. The V gene's germline CDR1 is SNHLY and CDR2 FYNNEI. V dropped 0 bases and J dropped 0 bases, with 6 bases sitting between them. CDR3 nucleotide sequence: TGTGCCAGCAGTGAAGCGCTACGCTCCTACAATGAGCAGTTCTTC. Protein product: CASSEALRSYNEQFF.

The CDR3 nucleotides are TGTGCCAGCAGTCCGGACAGTATCGCCTATGGCTACACCTTC. This codes for CASSPDSIAYGYTF. V gene TRBV12-3 or TRBV12-4 combines with J gene TRBJ1-2, with D possibly TRBD1 on 6 matching bases. V was pared by 5 bases and J by 4 bases, with 14 bases between. The CDR3 is 14 residues long.

This clonotype was detected once. J is TRBJ2-3 and V is TRBV18, with D possibly TRBD2 on 6 matching bases. Germline V gives CDR1 KGHSH, CDR2 LQKENI. V lost 4 bases, J lost 0 bases, and 11 bases lay in between. The CDR3 is 15 residues long. The CDR3 bases are TGTGCCAGCTCACGGGATAGCGGTAGCACAGATACGCAGTATTTT. Translated: CASSRDSGSTDTQYF. The full variable domain, its missing parts supplied by reference TRBV18 and TRBJ2-3, is NAGVMQNPRHLVRRRGQEARLRCSPMKGHSHVYWYRQLPEEGLKFMVYLQKENIIDESGMPKERFSAEFPKEGPSILRIQQVVRGDSAAYFCASSRDSGSTDTQYFGPGTRLTVL.

The rearrangement joins TRBV12-3 or TRBV12-4 to TRBJ1-5, with 8 bases that match TRBD1. The CDR3 is 16 amino acids. V dropped 4 bases and J dropped 1; count of bases not matched to a gene: 6. The CDR3 region has the DNA TGTGCCAGCAGTTCGCTTACAGGGGGAAGCAATCAGCCCCAGCATTTT. Amino acids: CASSSLTGGSNQPQHF.

The chain carries TRBV7-6 and TRBJ2-7; D is perhaps TRBD1 (6 bases). The germline V gene encodes CDR1 SGHVS and CDR2 FNYEAQ. This CDR3 comprises 15 residues. The germline V and J ends were trimmed by 1 base and 0 bases, with 10 bases remaining between them. CDR3 sequence (DNA): TGTGCCAGCAGCTTAGAGTACAGGGCCTCCTACGAGCAGTACTTC. This codes for CASSLEYRASYEQYF.

The V gene is TRBV27, the J gene TRBJ2-7, with D hard to call. Trimming shortened V by 6 bases and J by 0 bases, and 12 bases separated the two germline ends. Per germline, CDR1 MNHEY and CDR2 SMNVEV (reference sequence). There are 14 residues in the CDR3. CDR3 DNA sequence: TGTGCCAGCAGCGGTAAGGGTCTCTCCTACGAGCAGTACTTC. Its translation is CASSGKGLSYEQYF.

This clonotype was counted a few times. CDR3 protein: CASSVRENEQYF. For the CDR3, the DNA is TGTGCCAGCAGTGTTCGTGAGAACGAGCAGTACTTC. The V gene is TRBV2, the J gene TRBJ2-7; D ambiguous. From germline, CDR1 is SNHLY and CDR2 FYNNEI. V was pared by 4 bases and J by 5 bases, with 9 bases between. The CDR3 loop spans 12 amino acids.

This clonotype has more than one count but fewer than ten. The CDR3 nucleotides are TGTGCCAGCAGCCGCACGGAGCGGGGGCCCGTACCCCAGTACTTC. Translation: CASSRTERGPVPQYF. The rearrangement uses TRBV11-2 and TRBJ2-5; TRBD2 matches at 8 bases. The V segment lost 5 bases and the J segment 9 bases; nucleotides outside the gene matches: 14. This CDR3 has 15 residues. CDR1 is SGHAT, CDR2 FQNNGV, per germline.

This clonotype turned up a few times. The chain recombines TRBV5-6 with TRBJ2-7; 9 bases fit TRBD1. The V and J ends lost 4 bases and 0 bases, in that order; junction bases with no gene match: 5. The germline V gene encodes CDR1 SGHDT and CDR2 YYEEEE. This CDR3 has 15 residues. The CDR3 sequence is CASSRGQGSSYEQYF. The CDR3 nucleotides are TGTGCCAGCAGCCGGGGACAGGGATCCTCCTACGAGCAGTACTTC.

The chain joins TRBV20-1 to TRBJ1-2; no clear D gene. The length of the CDR3 is 13 residues. Germline CDR1 DFQATT, CDR2 SNEGSKA (reference sequence). V was cut by 3 bases and J by 0 bases, with 8 bases left in between. CDR3 in amino acids: CSASKGTNYGYTF. In nucleotides, the CDR3 is TGCAGTGCTAGCAAGGGAACTAACTATGGCTACACCTTC.

This clonotype turned up a few times. The chain combines TRBV7-3 with TRBJ1-5; 9 bases align to TRBD1. The germline gives CDR1 SGHTA, CDR2 FQGTGA. V was clipped by 4 bases and J by 0 bases; unmatched bases: 4. The CDR3 is 16 residues long. Here the CDR3 reads CASSSGQGYSNQPQHF. CDR3 nucleotide sequence: TGTGCCAGCAGCTCGGGACAGGGCTATAGCAATCAGCCCCAGCATTTT. The variable domain in full, with the rest retrieved from reference TRBV7-3 and TRBJ1-5, is GAGVSQTPSNKVTEKGKYVELRCDPISGHTALYWYRQSLGQGPEFLIYFQGTGAADDSGLPNDRFFAVRPEGSVSTLKIQRTERGDSAVYLCASSSGQGYSNQPQHFGDGTRLSIL.

In the case of this clonotype: The junction departs from the called germline gene at one end, perhaps through a read error. The CDR3: CAGSLRQLGNEQYF. The DNA for the CDR3 is TGTGCCGGCAGTTTACGACAGCTCGGCAACGAGCAGTACTTC. The rearrangement joins TRBV12-3 or TRBV12-4 to TRBJ2-7; D perhaps matches TRBD1 (5 bases). The CDR3 is made up of 14 amino acids.

V and J are TRBV19 and TRBJ1-5; a possible D gene is TRBD1 (5 bases). V lost 0 bases, J lost 2 bases, and 17 bases lay in between. CDR3 size: 18 residues. The germline V gene encodes CDR1 LNHDA and CDR2 SQIVND (reference sequence). CDR3 protein: CASSIDLASGTGNQPQHF. DNA of the CDR3: TGTGCCAGTAGTATAGATTTGGCCTCAGGGACGGGCAATCAGCCCCAGCATTTT.

This clonotype was counted a few times. J is TRBJ2-3 and V is TRBV29-1, with a possible D match to TRBD2 (6 bases). Trimming shortened V by 8 bases and J by 0 bases, and 9 bases separated the two germline ends. This CDR3 is 12 amino acids long. Germline V CDR1 and CDR2: SQVTM, ANQGSEA. The CDR3 region is CSSSVSTDTQYF. The CDR3 coding sequence is TGCAGCTCTAGCGTAAGCACAGATACGCAGTATTTT.

This clonotype has a handful of counts. The rearrangement joins TRBV7-3 to TRBJ2-3; 12 nucleotides agree with TRBD1. Germline V gene lookup returns CDR1 SGHTA and CDR2 FQGTGA. With V trimmed by 1 base and J by 4 bases, 3 bases remained unmatched. The CDR3 has 16 amino acids. In nucleotides, the CDR3 is TGTGCCAGCAGCTTAATGGGACAGGGGGCCCCAGATACGCAGTATTTT. Its protein is CASSLMGQGAPDTQYF.

The gene calls are TRBV7-8 and TRBJ2-2; unclear D gene. CDR1 is SGHVS and CDR2 is FQNEAQ in the germline V gene. V was clipped by 0 bases and J by 0 bases, with 2 bases between them. This CDR3 has 14 amino acids. CDR3 coding DNA: TGTGCCAGCAGCTTAGCCCCGAACACCGGGGAGCTGTTTTTT. Its translation: CASSLAPNTGELFF.

This clonotype was seen a few times. The J gene is TRBJ2-1, the V gene TRBV12-5; 7 bases fit TRBD2. V lost 0 bases and J lost 0; bases outside the gene matches: 5. Germline values: CDR1 LGHNT, CDR2 FRNRAP. This CDR3 is 17 amino acids long. The chain's CDR3 is CASGLVLGGSSYNEQFF. For the CDR3, the DNA is TGTGCTAGTGGTTTGGTACTCGGCGGGAGCTCCTACAATGAGCAGTTCTTC.

In its sample, this clonotype was seen a few times. V is TRBV21-1 and J is TRBJ2-1; TRBD2 is taken as the D call from the table, unchecked against the DNA. TRBV21-1 is flagged as a pseudogene. The CDR3 is 17 amino acids. CDR3 coding DNA: TGTGCCAGCAGCAAAGACTCAGGGCTAGCGGAGCTCAGTGAGCAGTTCTTC. Amino acid sequence: CASSKDSGLAELSEQFF.

The chain recombines TRBV9 with TRBJ2-1, with D tentatively TRBD1 (7 bases). Trimming left V 0 bases short and J 4 bases short, with 14 bases between. The CDR3 has 16 residues. CDR1 and CDR2 from the germline V gene are SGDLS and YYNGEE. The CDR3 DNA follows: TGTGCCAGCAGCGTAGTAGAGACAGGGAGGTACAATGAGCAGTTCTTC. Translated, it gives CASSVVETGRYNEQFF. Full variable domain (remainder filled in from reference TRBV9 and TRBJ2-1): DSGVTQTPKHLITATGQRVTLRCSPRSGDLSVYWYQQSLDQGLQFLIQYYNGEERAKGNILERFSAQQFPDLHSELNLSSLELGDSALYFCASSVVETGRYNEQFFGPGTRLTVL.

This clonotype was observed a few times. The genes are TRBV12-3 or TRBV12-4 and TRBJ1-2, with D tentatively TRBD1 (5 bases). There are 13 residues in the CDR3. With 2 bases removed from V and 6 bases from J, the gap between germline ends came to 10 bases. The CDR3 protein is CASSLKGRDGYTF. The DNA of the CDR3 is TGTGCCAGCAGTTTAAAGGGGAGGGATGGCTACACCTTC.

The chain couples TRBV12-3 or TRBV12-4 to TRBJ2-7, with D perhaps matching TRBD1 (6 bases). V was trimmed by 5 bases and J by 3 bases, leaving 17 bases between them. CDR3 length equals 15 residues. The CDR3 protein is CASSLTPGEDYEQYF. The CDR3 nucleotides read TGTGCCAGCAGTCTTACCCCAGGGGAAGACTACGAGCAGTACTTC.